Below, one T cell receptor (beta chain) is given with its context. A single record per CDR3 protein comes from TCRdb applying MiXCR to the RT-PCR reads. Of about a million distinct CDR3 sequences listed, more than 15% were seen once; the top ten hold 5% to 6.5%. J was trimmed by 4 bases and V by 6 bases; bases with no gene match: 8. This CDR3 has 14 amino acids. Germline assignment: CDR1 DFQATT and CDR2 SNEGSKA (reference sequence). This sample stems from a study of patients and donors after allogeneic stem cell transplantation. Sequencing was carried out using blood, either unsorted or a sorted T cell fraction (not recorded which). This sequence was found in a human donor who was either an allogeneic HSCT recipient or a stem cell or donor lymphocyte infusion donor (not recorded which). It is not recorded whose cells these are; they may come from a transplant donor. The genes are TRBV20-1 and TRBJ2-1, with TRBD2 matching 8 bases. The CDR3 protein is CSALPGGLYNEQFF. CDR3 DNA sequence: TGCAGTGCGCTTCCGGGGGGGCTGTACAATGAGCAGTTCTTC.